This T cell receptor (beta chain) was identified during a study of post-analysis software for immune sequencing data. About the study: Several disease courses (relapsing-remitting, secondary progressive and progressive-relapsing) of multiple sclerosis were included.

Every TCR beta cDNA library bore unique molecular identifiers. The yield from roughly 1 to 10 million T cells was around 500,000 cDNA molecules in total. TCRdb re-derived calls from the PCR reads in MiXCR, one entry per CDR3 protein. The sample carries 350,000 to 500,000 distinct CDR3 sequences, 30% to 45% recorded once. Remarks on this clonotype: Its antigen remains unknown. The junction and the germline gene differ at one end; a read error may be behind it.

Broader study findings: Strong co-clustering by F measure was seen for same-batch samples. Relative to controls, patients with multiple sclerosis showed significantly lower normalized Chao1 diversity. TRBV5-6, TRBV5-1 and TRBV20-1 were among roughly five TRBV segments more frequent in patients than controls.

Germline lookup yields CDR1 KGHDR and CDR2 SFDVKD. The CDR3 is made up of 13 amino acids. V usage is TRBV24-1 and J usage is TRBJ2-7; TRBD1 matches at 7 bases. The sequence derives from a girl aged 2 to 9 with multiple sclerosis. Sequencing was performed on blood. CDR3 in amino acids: CATRDWTGYEQYF. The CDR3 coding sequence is TGTGCCACCCGTGATTGGACAGGCTACGAGCAGTACTTC.